This paragraph reports one T cell receptor (beta chain). What it binds is not known. CDR1 and CDR2 from the germline V gene are SGHVS and FNYEAQ. After removal of 5 bases from V and 4 bases from J, the junction contained 7 bases not matched to a gene. The CDR3 has 15 amino acids. The PCR was carried out with 60 Vbeta primers and 13 Jbeta primers. Produced via immunoSEQ multiplex PCR; TCRdb's table is partial and in-frame only. The sample consists of roughly 90,000 clones, 75% to 85% of them appearing once. The data are from a study of cytomegalovirus exposure and HLA in healthy donors. Study-level findings and limits: Later examination showed HLA-associated TCR beta chains had greater clonal expansion than equally common others.

Specimen: PBMCs. The chain combines TRBV7-6 with TRBJ2-3; 9 bases map to TRBD1. The receptor comes from a man younger than 45 in good health and CMV-seropositive. CDR3 bases: TGTGCCAGCAGCCCCGGGACAGGGAGACCAGATACGCAGTATTTT. It is translated as CASSPGTGRPDTQYF.